The clone carrying this TCR beta chain has only one observation. Its antigen is unidentified. The data are from a study of cytomegalovirus exposure and HLA in healthy donors. Background on the study: An early data release held 75 million to 100 million unique TCRs from HLA-typed donors.

Study observations and caveats: A later look showed TCR association rates differing by HLA locus, highest for DRB1 and lowest for HLA-C.

With 60 Vbeta and 13 Jbeta primers, the PCR was carried out. Here immunoSEQ multiplex PCR was the method, and the copy in TCRdb shows in-frame clones only, minus some. This table holds about 59,000 clones, about 80% found once. Germline CDR1 reads MNHEY; CDR2 reads SVGAGI. Trimming at V came to 5 bases and at J to 8 bases, leaving 6 bases not matched to a gene. The CDR3 runs 14 residues. This chain connects TRBV6-5 to TRBJ1-6; TRBD1 matches 7 bases. The sample taken for sequencing was PBMCs. The TCR was taken from a human donor in good health. The CDR3 is CASSRGGEDSPLHF. The DNA for the CDR3 is TGTGCCAGCAGTAGAGGGGGCGAGGATTCACCCCTCCACTTT.